The 15 T cell receptor beta chains listed next were all sequenced from one sample in a study of CD8+CD57+ T cells in acquired aplastic anemia. TCR beta VDJ and CDR3 profiling used genomic DNA as template. TCRdb recomputed calls from the reads with MiXCR, one row per CDR3 protein. Among roughly 80,000 distinct CDR3 sequences, approximately 45% were seen once, and the ten largest hold 65% to 70%. Material for sequencing was sorted CD4+, CD8+, or CD8+CD57+ T cells (not recorded which) from PBMCs. These TCRs come from a human donor in good health, serving as a control.

There are a few counts of this clonotype. A much larger clone is a single base away; this may be a read error. The rearrangement joins TRBV7-9 to TRBJ1-2, with D unclear. Between the trimmed V and J ends, which lost 5 bases and 8 bases, there was a span of 18 bases. CDR1 is SEHNR and CDR2 is FQNEAQ in the germline V gene (reference sequence). This CDR3 spans 14 amino acids. In DNA, the CDR3 is TGTGCCAGCAGCCCCGGTGGTTGGGCGGGGGGCTACACCTTC. This codes for CASSPGGWAGGYTF.

This clonotype was seen at least ten times. The chain employs TRBV11-3 and TRBJ2-7; D is ambiguous. Germline V gene lookup returns CDR1 SGHNT and CDR2 YENEEA. The CDR3 extends over 14 amino acids. V lost 5 bases to trimming and J lost 0 bases, with 11 bases between them. The CDR3 DNA reads TGTGCCAGCAGCATCGGAGTAGACTCCTACGAGCAGTACTTC. This translates into CASSIGVDSYEQYF.

This clonotype was counted ten times or more. V is TRBV19 and J is TRBJ1-2; D is ambiguous. Germline CDR1 LNHDA, CDR2 SQIVND (reference sequence). V was clipped by 3 bases and J by 5 bases, with 7 bases between them. There are 12 residues in the CDR3. CDR3 coding DNA: TGTGCCAGTAGTATTGCGGGTTATGGCTACACCTTC. Translation gives CASSIAGYGYTF. Full variable domain (rest looked up from reference TRBV19 and TRBJ1-2): DGGITQSPKYLFRKEGQNVTLSCEQNLNHDAMYWYRQDPGQGLRLIYYSQIVNDFQKGDIAEGYSVSREKKESFPLTVTSAQKNPTAFYLCASSIAGYGYTFGSGTRLTVV.

The CDR3 DNA reads as TGTGCCAGCAGTGAAGGACTAGCGGGGGGGAGCACAGATACGCAGTATTTT. Its protein is CASSEGLAGGSTDTQYF. The V call is TRBV9, the J call TRBJ2-3; 15 nucleotides agree with TRBD2. Looked up from germline, CDR1 is SGDLS and CDR2 is YYNGEE. CDR3 length: 17 amino acids. V gave up 5 bases and J gave up 0 bases; unmatched junction bases: 4. Complete variable domain (other parts from reference TRBV9 and TRBJ2-3): DSGVTQTPKHLITATGQRVTLRCSPRSGDLSVYWYQQSLDQGLQFLIQYYNGEERAKGNILERFSAQQFPDLHSELNLSSLELGDSALYFCASSEGLAGGSTDTQYFGPGTRLTVL.

This clonotype was recorded many times. The rearrangement joins TRBV9 to TRBJ1-5; the D gene is possibly TRBD1 (5 bases). Germline V gene sequence: CDR1 SGDLS, CDR2 YYNGEE. Trimming pared 0 bases from V and 6 bases from J, leaving 13 bases between. The CDR3 loop spans 15 amino acids. The CDR3 DNA reads as TGTGCCAGCAGCGTAGAGGGGAGGGAGGCTCAGCCCCAGCATTTT. Its protein is CASSVEGREAQPQHF.

The genes are TRBV10-2 and TRBJ1-2; D ambiguous. Trimming took 6 bases from V and 4 from J, leaving 21 bases between them. Germline CDR1 reads WSHSY; CDR2 reads SAAADI. The CDR3 contains 16 residues. The CDR3 loop reads CASSQPLPGFLYGYTF. CDR3 coding DNA: TGCGCCAGCAGCCAACCCCTCCCAGGATTCCTCTATGGCTACACCTTC.

The chain links TRBV15 to TRBJ2-7; D call uncertain. V was trimmed by 0 bases and J by 6 bases, leaving 9 bases between them. CDR3 length equals 13 residues. The germline V gene has CDR1 LNHNV and CDR2 YYDKDF (reference sequence). CDR3 coding DNA: TGTGCCACCAGCAGAGAACGAGGTGGCGAGCAGTACTTC. Its protein product is CATSRERGGEQYF.

This rearrangement joins TRBV28 to TRBJ1-2, with a possible D match to TRBD1 (5 bases). Germline V gives CDR1 MDHEN, CDR2 SYDVKM. Trimming cost V 7 bases and J 8 bases, with 17 bases left between them. This CDR3 comprises 13 residues. CDR3 residues: CASTTRGELGYTF. CDR3 nucleotide sequence: TGTGCCAGCACCACACGGGGGGAGTTGGGCTACACCTTC.

The rearrangement links TRBV19 to TRBJ2-7; TRBD1 might be the D (5 bases). The CDR3 spans 13 residues. Germline CDR1 LNHDA, CDR2 SQIVND (reference sequence). Trimming left V 9 bases short and J 5 bases short, with 17 bases between. The CDR3 is CASSHAGSHEQYF. Here the CDR3 DNA reads TGTGCCAGCAGCCACGCAGGGTCCCACGAGCAGTACTTC.

V and J are TRBV15 and TRBJ2-7; 9 nucleotides align to TRBD2. The CDR3 totals 13 residues. Losses at the gene ends were 5 bases for V and 6 bases for J; bases not matched to a gene: 5. The V gene's germline CDR1 is LNHNV and CDR2 YYDKDF (reference sequence). The CDR3: CATSAGGPSEQYF. As DNA, the CDR3 is TGTGCCACCAGCGCGGGAGGGCCCTCCGAGCAGTACTTC.

This clonotype was counted between two and nine times. The chain joins TRBV27 to TRBJ2-7, with 7 positions matching TRBD1. This CDR3 region has 13 residues. Trimming at V came to 0 bases and at J to 7 bases, leaving 3 bases not matched to a gene. CDR1 and CDR2 from the germline V gene are MNHEY and SMNVEV (reference sequence). This CDR3 reads CASSLSAGGEQYF. DNA for the CDR3: TGTGCCAGCAGTTTATCGGCAGGGGGAGAGCAGTACTTC.

The table lists this clonotype with many counts. This chain joins TRBV7-6 and TRBJ2-7, with D unclear. V shed 1 base and J shed 3 bases, with 10 bases lying between them. CDR1 SGHVS and CDR2 FNYEAQ come from the germline V gene. The CDR3 is 14 amino acids. The CDR3 loop is CASSLGVGLYEQYF. The DNA of the CDR3 is TGTGCCAGCAGCTTAGGAGTAGGGCTCTACGAGCAGTACTTC.

V gene TRBV29-1 combines with J gene TRBJ2-7, with a possible D match to TRBD2 (6 bases). Per the germline V gene, CDR1 is SQVTM and CDR2 is ANQGSEA. The CDR3 spans 12 residues. V lost 6 bases, J lost 4 bases, and 13 bases lay in between. The CDR3 DNA follows: TGCAGCGTAGCAAGAGGGAGGTACGAGCAGTACTTC. It specifies CSVARGRYEQYF.

CDR3 residues: CASSSTGGPEAFF. In DNA form, the CDR3 reads TGTGCCAGCAGCTCCACAGGGGGCCCTGAAGCTTTCTTT. The chain is built from TRBV7-2 and TRBJ1-1; 9 nucleotides align to TRBD1. With 4 bases clipped from V and 6 bases from J, the junction kept 3 bases outside the gene matches. The germline V gene has CDR1 SGHTA and CDR2 FQGNSA. The CDR3 has 13 amino acids.

Details on this clonotype: A clone one base away is much larger, so this may be a read error. The V call is TRBV10-3, the J call TRBJ2-7; D is possibly TRBD2 (6 bases). Germline CDR1 is ENHRY and CDR2 is SYGVKD. The CDR3 has 18 residues. V lost 5 bases and J 3 bases, leaving 26 bases between the germline ends. The CDR3 sequence: CAISYPTWGGFVGYEQYF. CDR3 nucleotides: TGTGCCATCAGTTACCCAACCTGGGGAGGATTCGTCGGCTACGAGCAGTACTTC.